The T cell receptor (beta chain) described here comes from a study of T cells after yellow fever vaccination. Study-wide points: Subsequent to the booster, the majority of primary-vaccination clones reappeared (around 96% CD4, about 90% CD8). Highly abundant clonotypes carried over from the bulk population could end up in FACS-sorted repertoires as contaminants.

TCRdb re-called the 5' RACE reads with MiXCR, one entry per CDR3 protein. The table lists about 230,000 distinct CDR3 sequences, less than 7.5% of them singletons, with more than 1% in the top ten. The CDR3 spans 13 residues. Trimming cost V 3 bases and J 6 bases; bases outside gene matches: 8. Germline V gene data show CDR1 as DFQATT and CDR2 as SNEGSKA (reference sequence). This clonotype was found many times. Its antigen is still unknown. The V and J genes are TRBV20-1 and TRBJ2-7, with TRBD2 identical over 7 bases. This sequence was found in a young man who received the YFV17D yellow fever vaccine. The input for sequencing was CD4+ T cells sorted from PBMCs, taken on the day of the yellow fever booster vaccination. CDR3 DNA sequence: TGCAGTGCTAGTCTGACTAGCCTAGGCGAGCAGTACTTC. Translation gives CSASLTSLGEQYF.